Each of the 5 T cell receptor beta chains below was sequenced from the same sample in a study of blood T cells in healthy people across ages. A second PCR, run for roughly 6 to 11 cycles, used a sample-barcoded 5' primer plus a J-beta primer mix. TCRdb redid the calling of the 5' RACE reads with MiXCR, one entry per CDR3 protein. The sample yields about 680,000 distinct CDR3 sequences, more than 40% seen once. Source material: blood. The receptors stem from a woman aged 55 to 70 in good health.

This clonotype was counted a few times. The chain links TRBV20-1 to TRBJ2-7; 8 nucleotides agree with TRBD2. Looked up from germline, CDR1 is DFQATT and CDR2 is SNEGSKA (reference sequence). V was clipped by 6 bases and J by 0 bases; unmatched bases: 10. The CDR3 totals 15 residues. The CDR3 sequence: CSAHLAGPVSYEQYF. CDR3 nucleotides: TGCAGTGCCCATCTAGCGGGTCCTGTCTCCTACGAGCAGTACTTC.

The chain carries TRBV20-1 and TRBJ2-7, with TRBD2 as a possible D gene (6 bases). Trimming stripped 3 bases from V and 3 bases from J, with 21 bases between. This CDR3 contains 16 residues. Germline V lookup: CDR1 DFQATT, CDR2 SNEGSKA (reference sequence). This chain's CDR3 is CSARGGSGQGFYEQYF. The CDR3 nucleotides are TGCAGTGCTAGGGGTGGCAGCGGGCAGGGTTTCTACGAGCAGTACTTC.

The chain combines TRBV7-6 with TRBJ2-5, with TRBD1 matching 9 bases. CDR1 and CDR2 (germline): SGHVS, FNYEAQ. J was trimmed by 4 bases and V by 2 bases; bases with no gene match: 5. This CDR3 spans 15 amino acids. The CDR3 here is CASSLWTGVGETQYF. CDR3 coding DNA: TGTGCCAGCAGCTTATGGACAGGGGTGGGAGAGACCCAGTACTTC.

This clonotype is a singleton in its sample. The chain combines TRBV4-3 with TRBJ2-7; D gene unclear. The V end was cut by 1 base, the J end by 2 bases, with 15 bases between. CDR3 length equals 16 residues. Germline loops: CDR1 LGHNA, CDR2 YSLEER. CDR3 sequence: CASSQASRAPTYEQYF. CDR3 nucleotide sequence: TGCGCCAGCAGCCAAGCTTCCCGGGCGCCTACCTACGAGCAGTACTTC.

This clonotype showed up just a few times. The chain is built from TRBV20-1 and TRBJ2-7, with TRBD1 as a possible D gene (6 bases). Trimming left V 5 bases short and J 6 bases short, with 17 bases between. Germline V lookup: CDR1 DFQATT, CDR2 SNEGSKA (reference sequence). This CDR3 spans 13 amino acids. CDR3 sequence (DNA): TGCAGTGCTCCACAACAGGGTTTGGCCGAGCAGTACTTC. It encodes CSAPQQGLAEQYF.